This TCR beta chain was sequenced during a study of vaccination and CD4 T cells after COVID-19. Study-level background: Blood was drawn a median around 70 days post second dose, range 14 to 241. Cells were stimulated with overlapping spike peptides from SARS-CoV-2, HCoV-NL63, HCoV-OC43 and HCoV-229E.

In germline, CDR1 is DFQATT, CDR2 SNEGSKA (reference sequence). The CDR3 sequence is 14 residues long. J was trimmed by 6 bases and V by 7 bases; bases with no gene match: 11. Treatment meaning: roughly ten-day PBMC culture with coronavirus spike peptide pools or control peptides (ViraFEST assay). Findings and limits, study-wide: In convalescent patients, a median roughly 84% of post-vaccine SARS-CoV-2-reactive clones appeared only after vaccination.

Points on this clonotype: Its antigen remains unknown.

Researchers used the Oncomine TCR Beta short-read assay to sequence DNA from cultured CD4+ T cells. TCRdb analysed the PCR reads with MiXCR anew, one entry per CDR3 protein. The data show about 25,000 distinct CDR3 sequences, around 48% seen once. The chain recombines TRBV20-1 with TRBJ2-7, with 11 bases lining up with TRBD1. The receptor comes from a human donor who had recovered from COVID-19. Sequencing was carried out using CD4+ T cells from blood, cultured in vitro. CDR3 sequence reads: CSVRTGGASGEQYF. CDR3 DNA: TGCAGTGTTCGGACAGGGGGCGCTTCTGGCGAGCAGTACTTC.